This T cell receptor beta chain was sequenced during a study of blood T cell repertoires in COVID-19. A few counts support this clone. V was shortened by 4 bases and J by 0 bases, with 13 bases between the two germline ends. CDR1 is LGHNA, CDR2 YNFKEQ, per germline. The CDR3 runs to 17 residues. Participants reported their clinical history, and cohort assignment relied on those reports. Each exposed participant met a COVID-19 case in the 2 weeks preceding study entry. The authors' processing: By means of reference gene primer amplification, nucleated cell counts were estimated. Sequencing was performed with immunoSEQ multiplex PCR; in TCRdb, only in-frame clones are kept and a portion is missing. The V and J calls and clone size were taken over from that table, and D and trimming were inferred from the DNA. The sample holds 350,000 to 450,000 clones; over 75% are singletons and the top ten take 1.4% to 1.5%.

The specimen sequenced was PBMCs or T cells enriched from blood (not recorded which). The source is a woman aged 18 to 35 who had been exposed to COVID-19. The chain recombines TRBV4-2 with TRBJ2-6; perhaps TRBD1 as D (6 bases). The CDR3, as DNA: TGTGCCAGCAGCCCCCAAGGGACAACCTCTGGGGCCAACGTCCTGACTTTC. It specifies CASSPQGTTSGANVLTF.